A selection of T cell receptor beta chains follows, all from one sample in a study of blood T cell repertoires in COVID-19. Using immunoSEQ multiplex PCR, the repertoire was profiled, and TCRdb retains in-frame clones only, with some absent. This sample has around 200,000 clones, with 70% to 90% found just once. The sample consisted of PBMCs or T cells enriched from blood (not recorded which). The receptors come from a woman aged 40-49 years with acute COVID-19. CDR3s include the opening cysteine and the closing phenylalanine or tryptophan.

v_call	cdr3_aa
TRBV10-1	CASSVAGGTGELFF
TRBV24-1	CATYSRHFSNQPQHF
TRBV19	CASSIVTGTYGYTF
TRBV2	CASSEDSGAKNIQYF
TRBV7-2	CASSQPGTVLTYEQYF
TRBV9	CASSDSGQGYTGELFF
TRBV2	CASRDPGVNTEAFF
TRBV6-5	CASRGQGHQPQHF
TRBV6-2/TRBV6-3	CASSYSLRRDTQYF
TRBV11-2	CASSSSGAMTEDTQYF
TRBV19	CASRPQGSYNSPLHF
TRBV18	CARSHRGETYNEQFF
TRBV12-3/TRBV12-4	CASKPDTNYGYTF
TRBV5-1	CASSGNRPGELFF
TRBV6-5	CASKRDRSWTEAFF
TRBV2	CASKGQLYGYTF
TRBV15	CATSRGDRLGNTIYF
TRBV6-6	CASSPPKGRGGLITYEQYF
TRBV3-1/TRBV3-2	CASREGQDPKQFF
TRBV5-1	CASSLEVVGANTEAFF
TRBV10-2	CASRTSGGPNTGELFF
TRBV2	CASSDLAGGTAGELFF
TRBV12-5	CASGTTGIIGTEAFF
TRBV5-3	CARSTMDQPQHF
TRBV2	CARVTGEGAFF
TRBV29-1	CSVEVAGYTF
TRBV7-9	CASSPGTGELFF
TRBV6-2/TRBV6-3	CASSQDRNNQPQHF
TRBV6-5	CASRSETGDGYTF
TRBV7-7	CASSLGQGAVNTGELFF
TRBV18	CASSPGQQETQYF
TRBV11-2	CASSASGTAYEQYF
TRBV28	CASSLAGTYEQYF
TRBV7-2	CASSLGGGGNTEAFF
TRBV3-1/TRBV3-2	CASSQPGYGYTF
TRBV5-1	CASSAGQLNEKLFF
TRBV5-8	CASSYRQGSNLDQPQHF
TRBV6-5	CASSNRGYGYTF
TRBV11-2	CASSLDLGPEAFF
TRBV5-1	CASSLALGQGSEAFF
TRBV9	CASSARLRATTDTQYF
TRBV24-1	CAPDRDTGRRDTDTQYF
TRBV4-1	CASSQEVRGLNEQFF
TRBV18	CASSPDRARNSPLHF
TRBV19	CASTYSGGTDYGYTF
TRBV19	CASSTEGGSHTYNEQFF
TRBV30	CAFSGDRGTSAAFF
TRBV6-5	CASSYTGLSNTGELFF
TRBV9	CASSSGQINSPLHF
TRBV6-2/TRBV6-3	CASSANAGGVSNQPQHF
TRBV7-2	CASSLKLSGTNEKLFF
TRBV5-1	CASSLSGGEKLFF
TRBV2	CASSDLSPNSGNTIYF
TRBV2	CASRSEGYWPQHF
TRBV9	CASSVERPTDTQYF
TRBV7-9	CASRRLAGWETQYF
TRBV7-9	CASSLAPGLFTDTQYF
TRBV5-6	CASSLQGLNEKLFF
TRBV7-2	CASSWGQGVGTPLHF
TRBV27	CASSALIWDRQETQYF